Sequencing of this T cell receptor (beta chain) was carried out in a study of siplizumab effects on memory and regulatory T cells. The trim removed 5 bases at V and 3 bases at J, leaving 7 bases unmatched. Germline lookup yields CDR1 MNHEY and CDR2 SVGAGI. This CDR3 comprises 15 residues. The repertoire was sequenced with immunoSEQ multiplex PCR; TCRdb's copy has only in-frame clones and lacks some. The sample records 50,000 to 75,000 clones, roughly 96% being singletons. With regard to this clone: Its antigen is not known.

Study results and caveats: Treg origin accounted for an average of approximately 70% of mappable alloreactive CD4+ clones with siplizumab and over 25% in controls. Contribution to the alloresponse seemed major for naive T cells, which also seemed more diverse than memory cells. Proliferating siplizumab-cultured Tregs lacked confirmed suppressive function.

Specimen: naive CD8+ T cells sorted from blood. The chain combines TRBV6-5 with TRBJ2-3; 8 nucleotides line up with TRBD1. The clonotype was recovered from a human donor in good health. The CDR3 DNA follows: TGTGCCAGCAGTCCCCCGGACAGGGTAACAGATACGCAGTATTTT. Protein sequence: CASSPPDRVTDTQYF.